Described below is a single T cell receptor beta chain sequence and its context. Its antigen is not identified. Healthy Caucasians from Russia aged roughly 6 to 90 served as donors. The data are from a study of blood T cells in healthy people across ages. Across the study: About one barcoded beta molecule per two T cells came from capture by template switching. General observations from the study: CMV infection status of these donors was not known.

V gave up 0 bases and J gave up 5 bases, with 20 bases separating them. Germline CDR1 reads SGHRS; CDR2 reads YFSETQ. The CDR3 extends over 17 amino acids. Primed by a sample-barcoded 5' primer and a J-beta primer mix, a second PCR proceeded for about 6 to 11 cycles. MiXCR, applied by TCRdb to the 5' RACE reads, yields one record per CDR3 protein. The profile shows fewer than 700,000 distinct CDR3 sequences, 40% to 50% of them singletons. The sequence was obtained from a man aged 80 or over in good health. V is TRBV5-1 and J is TRBJ2-5; D possibly corresponds to TRBD2 (6 bases). The sample taken for sequencing was blood. The CDR3 here is CASSLAGGRGVAETQYF. In nucleotides, the CDR3 is TGCGCCAGCAGCTTGGCCGGGGGAAGGGGCGTAGCGGAGACCCAGTACTTC.